This T cell receptor (beta chain) was recorded in a study of graft-versus-host responses after intestinal transplantation. Germline V gene lookup returns CDR1 SGHTA and CDR2 FQGNSA. The CDR3 totals 12 residues. With 4 bases removed from V and 2 bases from J, the gap between germline ends came to 6 bases. Using immunoSEQ multiplex PCR, the repertoire was profiled, and TCRdb retains in-frame clones only, with some absent. Here the sample spans tens of thousands of clones, about 94% being singletons. Remarks on this clone: Antigen specificity is unknown.

The clonotype originates from a human donor who was the organ donor for an intestinal transplant. The sample consisted of unstimulated CD4+ T cells sorted from spleen or lymph node cells, taken before transplant. The chain recombines TRBV7-2 with TRBJ2-7; D ambiguous. The CDR3 sequence is CASSSATYEQYF. CDR3 sequence (DNA): TGTGCCAGCAGCTCCGCGACCTACGAGCAGTACTTC.